This is a list of T cell receptor beta chains from one sample in a study of cytotoxic CD8 clonotypes in ibrutinib-treated CLL. Sequencing was performed with immunoSEQ multiplex PCR; in TCRdb, only in-frame clones are kept and a portion is missing. The sample shows 35,000 to 50,000 clones, roughly 72% of them seen only once. Sample: PBMCs, taken at disease progression, from a patient treated with ibrutinib. These receptor sequences come from a human donor with chronic lymphocytic leukemia. Both conserved end residues are part of each CDR3. A clone size is listed for some rows: how often the clone was seen (once, few, many), or a class if it is expanded.

TRBV5-1	.	TRBJ2-7	CASTNQAYEQYF
TRBV5-6	.	TRBJ2-1	CASSWDSYSYNEQFF
TRBV4-2	.	TRBJ2-2	CASSLQTMANTGELFF
TRBV7-6	.	TRBJ2-3	CASSLGVAGSSTDTQYF
TRBV9	few	TRBJ2-3	CASNIGESTDTQYF
TRBV6-5	.	TRBJ1-1	CASASADRETAFF
TRBV27	.	TRBJ2-3	CASSYSGGEDTQYF
TRBV6-6	.	TRBJ2-1	CASSLGIWDEQFF
TRBV7-9	.	TRBJ1-4	CASSSTSGGSNEKLFF
TRBV27	.	TRBJ2-3	CASSSQGESNTQYF
TRBV4-1	few	TRBJ1-2	CASSQWGPSPSGYTF
TRBV7-9	.	TRBJ1-2	CASSRRDQGGYTF
TRBV25-1	few	TRBJ2-7	CASSEIRTAPYEQYF
TRBV2	.	TRBJ2-2	CASSAQGRNTGELFF